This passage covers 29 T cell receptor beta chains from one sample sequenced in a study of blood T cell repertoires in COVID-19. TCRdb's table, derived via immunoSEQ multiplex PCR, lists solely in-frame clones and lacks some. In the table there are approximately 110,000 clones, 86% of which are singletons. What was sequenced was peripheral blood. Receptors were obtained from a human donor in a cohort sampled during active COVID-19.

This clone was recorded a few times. CDR3 sequence: CASSQDWGDGRNQPQHF. CDR3 nucleotides: TGTGCCAGCAGCCAAGATTGGGGGGATGGCAGAAATCAGCCCCAGCATTTT. The chain couples TRBV3-1 (or the pseudogene TRBV3-2) to TRBJ1-5, with a tentative D call TRBD1 (5 bases). The CDR3 consists of 17 residues. V shed 0 bases and J shed 4 bases, with 16 bases lying between them. Germline V gene sequence: CDR1 LGHDT, CDR2 YNNKEL (reference sequence).

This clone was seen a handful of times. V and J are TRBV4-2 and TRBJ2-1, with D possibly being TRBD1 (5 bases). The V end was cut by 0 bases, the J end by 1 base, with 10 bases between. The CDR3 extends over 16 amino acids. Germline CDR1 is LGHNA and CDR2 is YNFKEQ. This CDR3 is CASSQDGAESYNEQFF. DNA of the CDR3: TGTGCCAGCAGCCAAGATGGGGCGGAATCCTACAATGAGCAGTTCTTC.

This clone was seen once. This CDR3 is CASNEDRGNDQPQHF. CDR3 nucleotide sequence: TGTGCCAGTAATGAGGACAGGGGTAACGATCAGCCCCAGCATTTT. The chain combines TRBV19 with TRBJ1-5; 9 positions agree with TRBD1. This CDR3 is 15 amino acids long. Germline lookup yields CDR1 LNHDA and CDR2 SQIVND (reference sequence). Trimming took 7 bases from V and 5 from J; bases not matched to a gene: 9.

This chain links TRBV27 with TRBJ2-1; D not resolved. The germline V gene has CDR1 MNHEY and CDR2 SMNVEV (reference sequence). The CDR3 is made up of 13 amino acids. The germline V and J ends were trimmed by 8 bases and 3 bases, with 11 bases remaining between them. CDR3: CASGSTRYNEQFF. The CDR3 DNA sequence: TGTGCCAGCGGTTCGACACGCTACAATGAGCAGTTCTTC.

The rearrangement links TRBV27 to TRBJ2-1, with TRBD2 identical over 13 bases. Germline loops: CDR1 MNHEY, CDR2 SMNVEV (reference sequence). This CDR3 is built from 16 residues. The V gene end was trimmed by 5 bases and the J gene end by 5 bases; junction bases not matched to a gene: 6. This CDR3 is CASSIRTSGGDNEQFF. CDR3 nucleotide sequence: TGTGCCAGCAGTATCCGGACTAGCGGGGGTGACAATGAGCAGTTCTTC.

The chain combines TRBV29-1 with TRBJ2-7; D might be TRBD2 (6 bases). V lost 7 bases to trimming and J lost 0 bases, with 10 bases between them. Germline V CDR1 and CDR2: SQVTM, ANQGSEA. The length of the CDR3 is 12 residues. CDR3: CSGDGSSYEQYF. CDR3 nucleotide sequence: TGCAGCGGGGACGGGAGCTCCTACGAGCAGTACTTC.

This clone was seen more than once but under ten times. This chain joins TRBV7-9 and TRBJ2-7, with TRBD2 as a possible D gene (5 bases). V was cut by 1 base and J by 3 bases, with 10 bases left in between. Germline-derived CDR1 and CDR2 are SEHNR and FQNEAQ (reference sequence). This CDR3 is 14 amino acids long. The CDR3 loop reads CASSLVSGNYEQYF. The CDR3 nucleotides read TGTGCCAGCAGCTTAGTTTCGGGAAACTACGAGCAGTACTTC.

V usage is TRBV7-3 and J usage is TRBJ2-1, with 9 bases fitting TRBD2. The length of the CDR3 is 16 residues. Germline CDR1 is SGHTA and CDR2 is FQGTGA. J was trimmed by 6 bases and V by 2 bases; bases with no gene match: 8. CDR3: CASSLVGSGSSNEQFF. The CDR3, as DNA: TGTGCCAGCAGCTTAGTCGGTAGCGGGAGCAGCAATGAGCAGTTCTTC.

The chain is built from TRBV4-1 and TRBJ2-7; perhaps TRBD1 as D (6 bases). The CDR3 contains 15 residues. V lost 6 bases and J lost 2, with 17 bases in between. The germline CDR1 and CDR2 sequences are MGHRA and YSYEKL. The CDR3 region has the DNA TGCGCCAGCAGTCTCACAGGGCCTGCAGCCTACGAGCAGTACTTC. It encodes CASSLTGPAAYEQYF.

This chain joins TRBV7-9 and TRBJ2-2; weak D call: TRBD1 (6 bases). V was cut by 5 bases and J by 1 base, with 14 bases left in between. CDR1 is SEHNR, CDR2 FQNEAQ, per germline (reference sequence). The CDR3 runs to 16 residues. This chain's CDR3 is CASSNAGTKNTGELFF. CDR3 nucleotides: TGTGCCAGCAGCAATGCCGGGACAAAGAACACCGGGGAGCTGTTTTTT.

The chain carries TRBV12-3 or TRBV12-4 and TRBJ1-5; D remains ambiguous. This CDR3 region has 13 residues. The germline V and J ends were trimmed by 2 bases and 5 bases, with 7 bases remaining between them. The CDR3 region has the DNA TGTGCCAGCAGTTTACGGGTGGATCAGCCCCAGCATTTT. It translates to CASSLRVDQPQHF.

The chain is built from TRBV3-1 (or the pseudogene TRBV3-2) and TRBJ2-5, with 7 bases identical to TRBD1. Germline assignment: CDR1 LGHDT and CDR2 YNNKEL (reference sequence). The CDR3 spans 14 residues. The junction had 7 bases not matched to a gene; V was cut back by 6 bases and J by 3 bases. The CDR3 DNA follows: TGTGCCAGCAGAACGGGACAGTTAAAAGAGACCCAGTACTTC. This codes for CASRTGQLKETQYF.

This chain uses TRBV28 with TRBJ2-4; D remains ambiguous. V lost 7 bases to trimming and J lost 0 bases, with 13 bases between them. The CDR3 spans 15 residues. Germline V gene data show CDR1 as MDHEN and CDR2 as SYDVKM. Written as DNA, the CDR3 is TGTGCCAGCACCTCTGGGCAGCTAGCCAAAAACATTCAGTACTTC. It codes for CASTSGQLAKNIQYF.

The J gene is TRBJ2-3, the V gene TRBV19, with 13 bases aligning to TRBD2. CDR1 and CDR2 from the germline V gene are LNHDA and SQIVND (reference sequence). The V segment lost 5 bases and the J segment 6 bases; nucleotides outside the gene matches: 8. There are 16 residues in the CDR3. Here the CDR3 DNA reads TGTGCCAGTAGTCTCCGACTAGCGGGAGGATCCGATACGCAGTATTTT. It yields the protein CASSLRLAGGSDTQYF.

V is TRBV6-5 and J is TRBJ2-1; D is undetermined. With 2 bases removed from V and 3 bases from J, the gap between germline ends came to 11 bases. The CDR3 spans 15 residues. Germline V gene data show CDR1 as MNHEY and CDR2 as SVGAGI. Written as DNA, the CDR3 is TGTGCCAGCAGTTACGCCCTGACGGGCTACAATGAGCAGTTCTTC. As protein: CASSYALTGYNEQFF.

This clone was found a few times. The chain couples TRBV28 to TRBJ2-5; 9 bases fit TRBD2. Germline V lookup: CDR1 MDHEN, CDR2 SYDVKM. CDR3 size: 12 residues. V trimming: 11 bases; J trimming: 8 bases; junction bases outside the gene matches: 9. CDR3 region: CAARGSGGTQYF. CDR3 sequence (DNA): TGTGCCGCACGGGGTAGCGGGGGTACCCAGTACTTC.

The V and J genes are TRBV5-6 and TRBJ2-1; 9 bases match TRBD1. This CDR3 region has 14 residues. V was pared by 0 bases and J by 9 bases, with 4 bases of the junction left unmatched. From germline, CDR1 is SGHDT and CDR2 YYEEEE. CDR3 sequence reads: CASSLGTGEGEQFF. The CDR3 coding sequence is TGTGCCAGCAGCTTGGGGACAGGGGAGGGTGAGCAGTTCTTC. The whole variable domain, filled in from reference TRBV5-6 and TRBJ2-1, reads DAGVTQSPTHLIKTRGQQVTLRCSPKSGHDTVSWYQQALGQGPQFIFQYYEEEERQRGNFPDRFSGHQFPNYSSELNVNALLLGDSALYLCASSLGTGEGEQFFGPGTRLTVL.

The CDR3 sequence: CASSVALRLAGEAGELFF. The DNA of the CDR3 is TGTGCCAGCAGCGTAGCTTTGAGACTAGCGGGAGAGGCCGGGGAGCTGTTTTTT. The genes are TRBV9 and TRBJ2-2, with 12 bases that match TRBD2. The CDR3 totals 18 residues. In germline, CDR1 is SGDLS, CDR2 YYNGEE. J gave up 6 bases and V 0 bases, and 9 bases lay outside the gene matches.

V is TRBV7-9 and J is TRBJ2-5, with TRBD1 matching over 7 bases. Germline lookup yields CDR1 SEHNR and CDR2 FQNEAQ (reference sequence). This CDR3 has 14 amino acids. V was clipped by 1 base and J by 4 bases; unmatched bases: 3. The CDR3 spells CASSLGQGLETQYF. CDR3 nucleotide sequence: TGTGCCAGCAGCTTAGGACAGGGCTTAGAGACCCAGTACTTC.

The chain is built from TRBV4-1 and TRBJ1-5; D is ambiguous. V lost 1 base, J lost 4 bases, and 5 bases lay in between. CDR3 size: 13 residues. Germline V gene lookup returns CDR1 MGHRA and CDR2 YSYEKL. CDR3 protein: CASSQGQNQPQHF. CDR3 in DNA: TGCGCCAGCAGCCAAGGACAAAATCAGCCCCAGCATTTT.

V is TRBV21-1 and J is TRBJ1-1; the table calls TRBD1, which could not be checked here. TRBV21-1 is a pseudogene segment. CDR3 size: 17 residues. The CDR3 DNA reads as TGTGCCAGCAGCGACAGAAGGGTGTATGGAGTGAACACTGAAGCTTTCTTT. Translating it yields CASSDRRVYGVNTEAFF.

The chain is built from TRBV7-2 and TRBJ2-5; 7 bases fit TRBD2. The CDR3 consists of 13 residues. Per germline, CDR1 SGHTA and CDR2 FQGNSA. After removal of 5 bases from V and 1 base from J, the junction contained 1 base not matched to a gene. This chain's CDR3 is CASSREVQETQYF. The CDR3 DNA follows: TGTGCCAGCAGCCGGGAGGTCCAAGAGACCCAGTACTTC.

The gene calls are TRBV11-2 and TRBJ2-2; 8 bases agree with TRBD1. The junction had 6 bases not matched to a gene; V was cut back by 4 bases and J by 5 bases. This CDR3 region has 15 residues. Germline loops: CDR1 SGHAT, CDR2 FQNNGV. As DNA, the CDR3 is TGTGCCAGCAGCTCCGGACAGGGAAGGACCGGGGAGCTGTTTTTT. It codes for CASSSGQGRTGELFF.

The CDR3 DNA follows: TGTGCCAGCAGCTTAGGCTCCCGGGAGAGGATAGATACGCAGTATTTT. This encodes CASSLGSRERIDTQYF. This chain joins TRBV7-2 and TRBJ2-3, with a weak D call TRBD2 (6 bases). The CDR3 consists of 16 residues. Trimming cost V 1 base and J 5 bases, with 16 bases left between them. CDR1 SGHTA and CDR2 FQGNSA come from the germline V gene.

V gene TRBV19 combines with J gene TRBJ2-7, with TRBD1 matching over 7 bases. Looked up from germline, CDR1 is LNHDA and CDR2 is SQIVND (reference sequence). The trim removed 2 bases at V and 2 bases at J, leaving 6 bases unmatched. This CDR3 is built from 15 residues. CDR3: CASSIFWGQPYEQYF. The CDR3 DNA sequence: TGTGCCAGTAGTATATTTTGGGGACAGCCCTACGAGCAGTACTTC.

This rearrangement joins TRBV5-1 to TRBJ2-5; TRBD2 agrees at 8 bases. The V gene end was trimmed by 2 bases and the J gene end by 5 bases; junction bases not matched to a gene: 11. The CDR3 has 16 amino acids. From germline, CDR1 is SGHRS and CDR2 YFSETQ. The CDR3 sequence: CASSLREAGVGETQYF. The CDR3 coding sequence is TGCGCCAGCAGCTTACGGGAAGCGGGAGTGGGCGAGACCCAGTACTTC. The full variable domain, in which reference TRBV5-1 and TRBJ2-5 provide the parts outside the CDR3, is KAGVTQTPRYLIKTRGQQVTLSCSPISGHRSVSWYQQTPGQGLQFLFEYFSETQRNKGNFPGRFSGRQFSNSRSEMNVSTLELGDSALYLCASSLREAGVGETQYFGPGTRLLVL.

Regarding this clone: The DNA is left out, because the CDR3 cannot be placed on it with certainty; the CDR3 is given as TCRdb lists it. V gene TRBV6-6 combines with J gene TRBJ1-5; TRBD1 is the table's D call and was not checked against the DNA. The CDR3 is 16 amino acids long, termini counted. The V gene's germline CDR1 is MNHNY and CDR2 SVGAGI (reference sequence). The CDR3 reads CASSSSDRAFNQPQHF.

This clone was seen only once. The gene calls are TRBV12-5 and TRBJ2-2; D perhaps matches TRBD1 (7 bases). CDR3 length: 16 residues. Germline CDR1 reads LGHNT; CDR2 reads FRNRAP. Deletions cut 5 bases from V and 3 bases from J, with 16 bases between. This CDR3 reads CASGDRRGQDTGELFF. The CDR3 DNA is TGTGCTAGTGGTGATAGGAGGGGGCAGGACACCGGGGAGCTGTTTTTT.

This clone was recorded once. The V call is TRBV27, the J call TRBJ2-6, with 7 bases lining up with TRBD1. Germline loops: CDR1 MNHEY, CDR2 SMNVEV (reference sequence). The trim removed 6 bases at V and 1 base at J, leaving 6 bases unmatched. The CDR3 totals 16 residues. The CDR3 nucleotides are TGTGCCAGCAGCTTCTTACAGGGGTCTGGGGCCAACGTCCTGACTTTC. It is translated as CASSFLQGSGANVLTF. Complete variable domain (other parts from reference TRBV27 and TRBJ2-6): EAQVTQNPRYLITVTGKKLTVTCSQNMNHEYMSWYRQDPGLGLRQIYYSMNVEVTDKGDVPEGYKVSRKEKRNFPLILESPSPNQTSLYFCASSFLQGSGANVLTFGAGSRLTVL.